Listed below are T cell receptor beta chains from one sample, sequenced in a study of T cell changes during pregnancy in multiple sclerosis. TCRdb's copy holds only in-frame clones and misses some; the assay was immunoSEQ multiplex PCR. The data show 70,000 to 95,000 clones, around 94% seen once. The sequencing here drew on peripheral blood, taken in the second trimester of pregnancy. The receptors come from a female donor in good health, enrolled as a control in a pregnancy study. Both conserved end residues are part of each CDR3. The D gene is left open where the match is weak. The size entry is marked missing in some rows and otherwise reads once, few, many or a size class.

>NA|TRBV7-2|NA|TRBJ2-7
TGTGCCAGCAGCATTTCCGGGACAAATTATAAGAAGTACGAGCAGTACTTC
CASSISGTNYKKYEQYF
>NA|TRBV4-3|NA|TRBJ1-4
TGCGCCAGCAGCCAGAGCACCGGGACTCCCGAAAAACTGTTTTTT
CASSQSTGTPEKLFF
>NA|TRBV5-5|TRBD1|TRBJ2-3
TGTGCCAGCAGCTTGGACAGGGGAACAGATACGCAGTATTTT
CASSLDRGTDTQYF
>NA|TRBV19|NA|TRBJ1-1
TGTGCCAGTAGTATTGGCAGGAACACTGAAGCTTTCTTT
CASSIGRNTEAFF
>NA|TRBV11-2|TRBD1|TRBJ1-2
TGTGCCAGCAGCTTAGTTGGGACAGGGGGCAGCTATGGCTACACCTTC
CASSLVGTGGSYGYTF
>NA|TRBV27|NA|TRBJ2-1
TGTGCCAGCAGTTTATCCTCTCACAATGAGCAGTTCTTC
CASSLSSHNEQFF
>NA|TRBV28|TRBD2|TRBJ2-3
TGTGCCAGCAGTTTCGCTCGGGGGGGAGAGGATACGCAGTATTTT
CASSFARGGEDTQYF
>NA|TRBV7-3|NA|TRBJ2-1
TGTGCCAGCAGTCGTCTTGGGCAGCTAAACTACAATGAGCAGTTCTTC
CASSRLGQLNYNEQFF
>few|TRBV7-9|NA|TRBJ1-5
TGTGCCAGCAGCTCGGAGGGGTCAGCTCAGCCCCAGCATTTT
CASSSEGSAQPQHF
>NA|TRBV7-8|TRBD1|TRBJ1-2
TGTGCCAGCACCCTAGGACAGGGCAACTATGGCTACACCTTC
CASTLGQGNYGYTF
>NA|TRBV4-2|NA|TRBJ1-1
TGTGCCAGCAGCCAAGGGGGCTCCGGTGGGTCTGAAGCTTTCTTT
CASSQGGSGGSEAFF
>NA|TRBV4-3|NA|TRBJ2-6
TGCGCCAGCAGCCAAGAGAGGGCTGGGGCCAACGTCCTGACTTTC
CASSQERAGANVLTF
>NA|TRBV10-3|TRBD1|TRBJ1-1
TGTGCCATCAGTGAAAGGACAGGAGGAGCTTTCTTT
CAISERTGGAFF
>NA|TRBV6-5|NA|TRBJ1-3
TGTGCCAGCAGTACCGACAGGTACTCTGGAAACACCATATATTTT
CASSTDRYSGNTIYF
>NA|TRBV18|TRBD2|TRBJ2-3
TGTGCCAGCTCTTACATAGCGGGGGCTATAGATACGCAGTATTTT
CASSYIAGAIDTQYF
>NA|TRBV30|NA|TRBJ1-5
TGTGCCTGGAGTAGGACAGAAAATCAGCCCCAGCATTTT
CAWSRTENQPQHF
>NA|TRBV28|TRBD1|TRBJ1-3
TGTGCCAGCAGTTCGACGGGACAGATAGAAAACACCATATATTTT
CASSSTGQIENTIYF
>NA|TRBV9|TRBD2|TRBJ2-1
TGTGCCAGCGGGACTAGCGGGGGGCTAGCGGAGCAGTTCTTC
CASGTSGGLAEQFF
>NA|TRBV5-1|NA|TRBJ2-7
TGCGCCAGCGCTATCACAGGGCTAGAGCAGTACTTC
CASAITGLEQYF